Below, one TCR beta chain is given with its context. Its antigen is undetermined. Donation came from healthy HIV-negative adults that had no recent acute infections or vaccinations. The repertoire was sequenced with immunoSEQ multiplex PCR; TCRdb's copy has only in-frame clones and lacks some. The data contain roughly 2 million clones, about 94% of them singletons. These data originate in a study of shared clonotypes between healthy human individuals. Findings and limits, study-wide: Naive CD4 clonotypes overlapped across a handful of donors at around 4.7%.

The receptor was derived from a man younger than 30 in good health. The source material was naive CD4+ T cells sorted from blood. Stated subset: CD45RA+ positively selected.

Here the CDR3 reads CASSSRTVSTNSPLHF. In DNA form, the CDR3 reads TGTGCCAGCAGTTCCCGGACAGTCTCAACGAATTCACCCCTCCACTTT. The chain carries TRBV6-5 and TRBJ1-6, with D possibly TRBD1 on 6 matching bases. There are 16 residues in the CDR3. V was pared by 4 bases and J by 7 bases, with 17 bases between. Per germline, CDR1 MNHEY and CDR2 SVGAGI.